The TCR beta chain under discussion was sequenced for a study of identical twins. TCRdb re-called the 5' RACE reads through MiXCR, storing one row per CDR3 protein. This table has under 400,000 distinct CDR3 sequences, 9% appearing once. CDR1 SGHTA and CDR2 FQGTGA come from the germline V gene. With 2 bases clipped from V and 5 bases from J, the junction kept 6 bases outside the gene matches. The CDR3 has 15 amino acids. This clonotype was counted only a few times. This sequence joins TRBV7-3 and TRBJ2-3; 8 positions match TRBD2. Material for sequencing was naive T cells sorted from blood. This TCR was sampled from a woman aged 50 to 60 in good health. CDR3 in amino acids: CASSLSAGERDTQYF. In DNA, the CDR3 is TGTGCCAGCAGCTTATCAGCGGGAGAAAGAGATACGCAGTATTTT.